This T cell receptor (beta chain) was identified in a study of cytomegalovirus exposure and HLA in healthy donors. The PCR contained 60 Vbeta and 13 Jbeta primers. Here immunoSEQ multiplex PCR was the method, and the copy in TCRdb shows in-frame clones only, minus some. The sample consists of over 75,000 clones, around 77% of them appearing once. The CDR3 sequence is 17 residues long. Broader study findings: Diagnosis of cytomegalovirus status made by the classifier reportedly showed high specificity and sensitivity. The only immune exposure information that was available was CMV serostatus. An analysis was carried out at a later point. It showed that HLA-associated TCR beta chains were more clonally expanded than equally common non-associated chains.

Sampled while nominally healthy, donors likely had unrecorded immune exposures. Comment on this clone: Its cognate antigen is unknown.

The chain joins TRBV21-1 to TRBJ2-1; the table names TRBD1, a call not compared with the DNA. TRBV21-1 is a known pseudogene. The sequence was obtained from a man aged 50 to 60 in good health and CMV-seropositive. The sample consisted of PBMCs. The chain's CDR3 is CASSKVGSIQGGHEQFF. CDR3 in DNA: TGTGCCAGCAGCAAAGTGGGGTCTATCCAGGGGGGTCATGAGCAGTTCTTC.